A selection of T cell receptor beta chains follows, all from one sample in a study of T cell responses to AZD1222 COVID-19 vaccine. Assay used: immunoSEQ multiplex PCR; TCRdb lists only in-frame clones, some missing. The repertoire holds tens of thousands of clones, with 70% to 90% as singletons. Sequences were derived from peripheral blood, sampled on day 0 of AZD1222 vaccination. The receptors were gathered from an adult in good health. CDR3s include the opening cysteine and the closing phenylalanine or tryptophan.

>TRBJ1-5|TRBV7-9
CASTAGVGQPQHF
>TRBJ1-1|TRBV6-4
CASSEVRGTEAFF
>TRBJ1-1|TRBV7-8
CASSPRTANTEAFF
>TRBJ2-2|TRBV7-3
CASSLTSQGANTGELFF
>TRBJ1-5|TRBV3-1/TRBV3-2
CASSQDTQGRAPQHF
>TRBJ1-5|TRBV28
CASSGTHSNQPQHF
>TRBJ2-1|TRBV2
CASRPLQSRNEQFF
>TRBJ2-1|TRBV7-9
CASSLGLAQEQFF
>TRBJ2-6|TRBV11-3
CASSLSGRSPHESGANVLTF
>TRBJ1-2|TRBV19
CASSIGAGGNGYTF
>TRBJ2-1|TRBV11-2
CASSLLGGPSSYNEQFF
>TRBJ2-7|TRBV6-5
CASSYDSPYEQYF
>TRBJ2-3|TRBV7-6
CASSLARAGGPGTDTQYF
>TRBJ1-4|TRBV28
CASSSPENPRGEKLFF
>TRBJ2-3|TRBV2
CASTRDRSTDTQYF
>TRBJ2-3|TRBV4-2
CASSQEMGHRNTQYF
>TRBJ2-1|TRBV6-5
CASKPGQVNYNEQFF
>TRBJ1-2|TRBV2
CASSEGARGTYGYTF
>TRBJ2-3|TRBV2
CASSQGLAGGADTQYF
>TRBJ1-2|TRBV6-5
CASSYSTGGGYTF
>TRBJ2-1|TRBV9
CASSDPRGGIASYNEQFF
>TRBJ1-5|TRBV2
CASRQDGQPQHF
>TRBJ1-3|TRBV6-5
CASSDGPSGNTIYF
>TRBJ1-4|TRBV9
CASSGPPTNEKLFF
>TRBJ1-1|TRBV19
CASSIALYRGVNTEAFF
>TRBJ2-2|TRBV5-1
CASSSRGRSNTGELFF
>TRBJ1-4|TRBV4-1
CASSQQQGVNEKLFF
>TRBJ2-1|TRBV25-1
CASTGTRYNEQFF
>TRBJ1-4|TRBV12-3/TRBV12-4
CASSRGLNEKLFF
>TRBJ2-7|TRBV11-2
CASSLRDRSYEQYF
>TRBJ2-7|TRBV28
CASSLMDEQYF
>TRBJ1-1|TRBV10-3
CAISGRSNTEAFF
>TRBJ2-7|TRBV28
CASSFSRAGEYF
>TRBJ1-1|TRBV5-1
CASSADSSNTEAFF
>TRBJ1-5|TRBV27
CASSSTGYRLNQPQHF
>TRBJ1-3|TRBV5-4
CASSLRGNSGNTIYF
>TRBJ1-5|TRBV12-3/TRBV12-4
CASSLEGPPQHF
>TRBJ2-1|TRBV5-1
CASSPPGLEFYNEQFF